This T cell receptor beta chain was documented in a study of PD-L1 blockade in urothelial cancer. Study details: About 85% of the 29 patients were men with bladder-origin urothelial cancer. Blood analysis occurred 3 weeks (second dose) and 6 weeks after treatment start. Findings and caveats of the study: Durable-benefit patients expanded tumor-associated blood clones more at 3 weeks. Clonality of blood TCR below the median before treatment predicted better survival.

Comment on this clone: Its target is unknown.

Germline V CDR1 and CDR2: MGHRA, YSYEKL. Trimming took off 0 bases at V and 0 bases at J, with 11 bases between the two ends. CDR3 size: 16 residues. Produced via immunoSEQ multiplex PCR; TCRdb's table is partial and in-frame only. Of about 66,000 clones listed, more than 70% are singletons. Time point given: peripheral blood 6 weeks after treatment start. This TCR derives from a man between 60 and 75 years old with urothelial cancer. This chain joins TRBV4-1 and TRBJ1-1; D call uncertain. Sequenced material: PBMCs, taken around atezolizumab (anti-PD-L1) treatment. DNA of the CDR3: TGCGCCAGCAGCCAAGACTCGACACGCATGAACACTGAAGCTTTCTTT. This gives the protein CASSQDSTRMNTEAFF.